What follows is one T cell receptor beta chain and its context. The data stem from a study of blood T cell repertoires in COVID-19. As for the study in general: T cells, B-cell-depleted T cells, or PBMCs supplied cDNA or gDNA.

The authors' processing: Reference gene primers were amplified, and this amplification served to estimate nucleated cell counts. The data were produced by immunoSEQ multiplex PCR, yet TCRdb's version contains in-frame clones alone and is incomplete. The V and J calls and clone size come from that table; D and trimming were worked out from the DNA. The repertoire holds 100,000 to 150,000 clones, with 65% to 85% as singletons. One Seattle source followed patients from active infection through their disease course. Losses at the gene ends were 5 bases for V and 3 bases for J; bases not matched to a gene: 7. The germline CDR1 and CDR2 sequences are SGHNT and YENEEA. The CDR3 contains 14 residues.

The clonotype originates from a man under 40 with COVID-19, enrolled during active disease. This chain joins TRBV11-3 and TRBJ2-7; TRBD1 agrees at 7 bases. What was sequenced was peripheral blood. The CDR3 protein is CASSPRGQLYEQYF. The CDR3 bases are TGTGCCAGCAGCCCCCGGGGACAGCTCTACGAGCAGTACTTC.